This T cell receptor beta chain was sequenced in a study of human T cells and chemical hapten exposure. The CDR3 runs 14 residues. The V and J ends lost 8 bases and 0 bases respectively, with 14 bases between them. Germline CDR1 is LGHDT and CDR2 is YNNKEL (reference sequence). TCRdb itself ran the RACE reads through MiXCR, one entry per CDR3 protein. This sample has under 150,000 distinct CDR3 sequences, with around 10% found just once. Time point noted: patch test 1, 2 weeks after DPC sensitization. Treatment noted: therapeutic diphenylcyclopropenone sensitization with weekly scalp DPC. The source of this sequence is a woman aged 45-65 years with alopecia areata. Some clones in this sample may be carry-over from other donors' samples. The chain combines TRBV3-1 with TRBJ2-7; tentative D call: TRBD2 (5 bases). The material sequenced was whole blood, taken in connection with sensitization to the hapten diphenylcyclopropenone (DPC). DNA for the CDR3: TGTGCCAGCGGGAGAGTAGGGCGCTCCTACGAGCAGTACTTC. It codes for CASGRVGRSYEQYF.